The clone carrying this TCR beta chain was recorded at least ten times. Its antigen is undetermined. This beta chain turned up in a library designed for alpha chains; as an off-target read, its abundance says little. Single TCR cDNA molecules each had their own unique molecular identifier. TCRdb analysed the 5' RACE reads with MiXCR anew, one entry per CDR3 protein. The sample yields 17,000 or so distinct CDR3 sequences, more than 5.5% seen once. This CDR3 has 13 amino acids. The V gene end was trimmed by 1 base and the J gene end by 6 bases; junction bases not matched to a gene: 2. Germline CDR1 reads GTSNPN; CDR2 reads SVGIG (reference sequence). Sample time point: sample taken at primary tumor resection. Donors were over 70 untreated early-stage non-small cell lung cancer patients. Whole RNA came from tumor, nontumor lung or frozen PBMC and was sequenced without being sorted. The data were obtained in a study of spatial heterogeneity in lung cancer.

Study outcomes and limitations: Counts that tracked tumor mutation counts were those of expanded intratumoral alpha and beta TCRs.

The rearrangement uses TRBV30 and TRBJ2-7; the match to TRBD1 covers 11 bases. The source material was lung tumor tissue, sampled at surgery. The TCR originated in a male donor with early-stage non-small cell lung cancer. The CDR3 region has the DNA TGTGCCTGGAGTGGGACAGGGGGCTCCGAGCAGTACTTC. Protein product: CAWSGTGGSEQYF.